These 16 T cell receptor beta chains share one sample of origin, sequenced in a study of blood T cell repertoires in COVID-19. Clones were sequenced by immunoSEQ multiplex PCR, and TCRdb holds only the in-frame ones, with some missing. The sample has about 150,000 clones, around 87% seen once. The sample was peripheral blood. These TCRs come from a man aged 45-65 years with active COVID-19.

The V and J genes are TRBV14 and TRBJ1-2, with no clear D. V gave up 4 bases and J gave up 8 bases, with 20 bases separating them. The CDR3 extends over 15 amino acids. Per germline, CDR1 SGHDN and CDR2 FVKESK. The DNA for the CDR3 is TGTGCCAGCAGCCCAGAAACGAGCAGGCATGCGGGCTACACCTTC. Its protein product is CASSPETSRHAGYTF. The variable domain in full, completed from reference TRBV14 and TRBJ1-2, reads EAGVTQFPSHSVIEKGQTVTLRCDPISGHDNLYWYRRVMGKEIKFLLHFVKESKQDESGMPNNRFLAERTGGTYSTLKVQPAELEDSGVYFCASSPETSRHAGYTFGSGTRLTVV.

The rearrangement links TRBV4-3 to TRBJ2-2, with a possible D match to TRBD1 (5 bases). This CDR3 region has 15 residues. Germline V lookup: CDR1 LGHNA, CDR2 YSLEER. The V gene lost 0 bases and the J gene lost 6 bases, with 11 bases spanning the gap. This CDR3 is CASSQDEGAAGELFF. CDR3 DNA sequence: TGCGCCAGCAGCCAAGACGAAGGGGCTGCCGGGGAGCTGTTTTTT.

The rearrangement joins TRBV7-2 to TRBJ1-2; 8 positions match TRBD1. Germline loops: CDR1 SGHTA, CDR2 FQGNSA. This CDR3 contains 14 residues. V shed 3 bases, J shed 4 bases, and the junction held 4 bases outside the gene matches. Here the CDR3 DNA reads TGTGCCAGCAGCTTGGACAGGGTAGGCTATGGCTACACCTTC. Translating gives CASSLDRVGYGYTF.

V is TRBV7-2 and J is TRBJ1-5; D is ambiguous. CDR3 length: 13 amino acids. The V end lost 5 bases, the J end lost 6 bases, and 11 bases lay between the germline ends. Germline-derived CDR1 and CDR2 are SGHTA and FQGNSA. The CDR3, as DNA: TGTGCCAGCAGCCTATCGATTTCTCAGCCCCAGCATTTT. Translation: CASSLSISQPQHF.

In this sample, this clone turned up once. The chain uses TRBV18 and TRBJ2-3; no clear D gene. This CDR3 is 15 amino acids long. V gave up 3 bases and J gave up 0 bases, with 10 bases separating them. Germline V lookup: CDR1 KGHSH, CDR2 LQKENI. The CDR3 region is CASSPFAGSTDTQYF. For the CDR3, the DNA is TGTGCCAGCTCACCCTTCGCCGGGAGCACAGATACGCAGTATTTT.

The J gene is TRBJ2-6, the V gene TRBV3-1 (or the pseudogene TRBV3-2); TRBD1 matches 7 bases. V was clipped by 4 bases and J by 2 bases; unmatched bases: 11. CDR1 is LGHDT and CDR2 is YNNKEL in the germline V gene (reference sequence). The CDR3 totals 18 residues. CDR3 DNA: TGTGCCAGCAGCCGCCTATGGGCAGGGGGTACTGGGGCCAACGTCCTGACTTTC. It encodes CASSRLWAGGTGANVLTF.

The V and J genes are TRBV5-1 and TRBJ2-5, with 9 bases aligning to TRBD2. The CDR3 extends over 16 amino acids. V was pared by 4 bases and J by 2 bases, with 9 bases of the junction left unmatched. Germline CDR1 reads SGHRS; CDR2 reads YFSETQ. CDR3 coding DNA: TGCGCCAGCAGCCCAGGTAGCGGGGGAGCACAAGAGACCCAGTACTTC. As protein: CASSPGSGGAQETQYF.

The chain joins TRBV3-1 (or the pseudogene TRBV3-2) to TRBJ1-6; D gene ambiguous. The CDR3 is made up of 15 amino acids. Germline V gene data show CDR1 as LGHDT and CDR2 as YNNKEL (reference sequence). Trimming took off 5 bases at V and 0 bases at J, with 8 bases between the two ends. CDR3 protein: CASSVMSSYNSPLHF. The CDR3, as DNA: TGTGCCAGCAGCGTAATGAGCTCCTATAATTCACCCCTCCACTTT.

This clone has just a few counts. This chain connects TRBV27 to TRBJ1-4; D gene uncertain. The CDR3 has 14 residues. V shed 4 bases and J shed 8 bases, with 14 bases lying between them. The germline V gene has CDR1 MNHEY and CDR2 SMNVEV (reference sequence). The CDR3 spells CASSSLAGVEKLFF. DNA of the CDR3: TGTGCCAGCAGTTCGTTAGCCGGGGTAGAAAAACTGTTTTTT. The full variable domain, in which reference TRBV27 and TRBJ1-4 provide the parts outside the CDR3, is EAQVTQNPRYLITVTGKKLTVTCSQNMNHEYMSWYRQDPGLGLRQIYYSMNVEVTDKGDVPEGYKVSRKEKRNFPLILESPSPNQTSLYFCASSSLAGVEKLFFGSGTQLSVL.

For the CDR3, the DNA is TGTGCCAGTAGTCCTGATCCCGGGACAGGGTCCGGGGGCACAGATACGCAGTATTTT. Its translation is CASSPDPGTGSGGTDTQYF. J is TRBJ2-3 and V is TRBV19; 9 nucleotides line up with TRBD1. With 5 bases clipped from V and 1 base from J, the junction kept 16 bases outside the gene matches. The CDR3 runs to 19 residues. Germline V gene lookup returns CDR1 LNHDA and CDR2 SQIVND (reference sequence). Supplemented by reference TRBV19 and TRBJ2-3, the full variable domain reads DGGITQSPKYLFRKEGQNVTLSCEQNLNHDAMYWYRQDPGQGLRLIYYSQIVNDFQKGDIAEGYSVSREKKESFPLTVTSAQKNPTAFYLCASSPDPGTGSGGTDTQYFGPGTRLTVL.

The chain employs TRBV12-3 or TRBV12-4 and TRBJ1-1; no clear D gene. V lost 8 bases, J lost 5 bases, and 6 bases lay in between. The CDR3 contains 10 residues. CDR3 protein: CASRVTEAFF. The CDR3 DNA follows: TGTGCCAGCCGGGTAACTGAAGCTTTCTTT.

This chain uses TRBV7-8 with TRBJ1-1; 7 bases are shared with TRBD1. V lost 4 bases, J lost 1 base, and 6 bases stayed unmatched. The CDR3 has 15 residues. Germline V lookup: CDR1 SGHVS, CDR2 FQNEAQ. The CDR3 DNA follows: TGTGCCAGCAGCTCAACAGGGGCGTGGAACACTGAAGCTTTCTTT. This codes for CASSSTGAWNTEAFF. Combining the CDR3 with reference TRBV7-8 and TRBJ1-1 gives the whole variable domain GAGVSQSPRYKVAKRGQDVALRCDPISGHVSLFWYQQALGQGPEFLTYFQNEAQLDKSGLPSDRFFAERPEGSVSTLKIQRTQQEDSAVYLCASSSTGAWNTEAFFGQGTRLTVV.

The chain couples TRBV7-9 to TRBJ1-1; D call uncertain. Trimming took 1 base from V and 0 from J, leaving 18 bases between them. This CDR3 comprises 18 residues. CDR1 and CDR2 (germline): SEHNR, FQNEAQ (reference sequence). The CDR3 sequence: CASSLGAPYTFMNTEAFF. CDR3 nucleotides: TGTGCCAGCAGCTTAGGGGCCCCCTATACGTTCATGAACACTGAAGCTTTCTTT.

The chain employs TRBV11-2 and TRBJ1-6, with 7 bases aligning to TRBD1. The CDR3 spans 15 residues. V lost 1 base to trimming and J lost 10 bases; unmatched junction nucleotides: 7. Germline V gene sequence: CDR1 SGHAT, CDR2 FQNNGV. DNA for the CDR3: TGTGCCAGCAGCTTAGCCGGACAGGTGAACTCACCCCTCCACTTT. It codes for CASSLAGQVNSPLHF. Looking up the rest from reference TRBV11-2 and TRBJ1-6 gives the full variable domain: EAGVAQSPRYKIIEKRQSVAFWCNPISGHATLYWYQQILGQGPKLLIQFQNNGVVDDSQLPKDRFSAERLKGVDSTLKIQPAKLEDSAVYLCASSLAGQVNSPLHFGNGTRLTVT.

The chain links TRBV7-9 to TRBJ2-5, with a tentative D call TRBD2 (6 bases). The V end was cut by 1 base, the J end by 3 bases, with 12 bases between. Germline CDR1 is SEHNR and CDR2 is FQNEAQ (reference sequence). The CDR3 has 15 amino acids. The CDR3 DNA reads as TGTGCCAGCAGCTTAGGGGCGGGACTCGAAGAGACCCAGTACTTC. It encodes CASSLGAGLEETQYF.

Here the CDR3 reads CASTLGDKNIQYF. The CDR3 nucleotides read TGCGCCAGCACCCTCGGGGACAAAAACATTCAGTACTTC. The gene calls are TRBV5-1 and TRBJ2-4, with D perhaps matching TRBD2 (5 bases). CDR3 length: 13 residues. Per germline, CDR1 SGHRS and CDR2 YFSETQ. V gave up 6 bases and J gave up 3 bases, with 10 bases separating them. The variable domain in full, completed from reference TRBV5-1 and TRBJ2-4, reads KAGVTQTPRYLIKTRGQQVTLSCSPISGHRSVSWYQQTPGQGLQFLFEYFSETQRNKGNFPGRFSGRQFSNSRSEMNVSTLELGDSALYLCASTLGDKNIQYFGAGTRLSVL.